This T cell receptor beta chain was sequenced in a study of early T cells in non-severe SARS-CoV-2 infection (dated by TCRdb to the early 2020s). Regarding the research as a whole: Bulk RNA from unsorted whole blood was used for TCR sequencing, so alpha and beta chains could not be paired.

This clonotype was detected a few times. The antigen it binds to is not known. Per-base quality was not reported, and no clone a single base away is much larger than it. V is cut by 5 bases and J by 5 bases, and the space between the germline ends is 10 bases. Per the germline V gene (reference sequence), SEHNR is the CDR1 and FQNEAQ is the CDR2. The CDR3 starts with the cysteine, ends with the phenylalanine, and has 13 residues. This entry keeps only the CDR3 DNA: 39 bases, framed from base 1. Paper-wide results and their limitations: VDJdb matching was skewed toward anti-spike CD8 responses, so virus-specific expansions were likely underestimated and private and CD4 specificities were missed.

A case-control design nested within a healthcare worker cohort in London, UK, was used, with weekly nasopharyngeal swab PCR tests and blood sampling performed. Healthcare workers were enrolled in the week of the UK lockdown, from 23 to 31 March 2020, and were followed every week for up to roughly 15 weeks. Library generation was performed with 5' RACE. Data came from a NextSeq 500. The TCR library protocol attached unique molecular identifiers to individual cDNA molecules to correct for sequencing error and PCR bias. TCR alpha and beta chains were both sequenced, and the abundances of alpha and beta sequences in each sample were closely correlated with each other. On the study's bioinformatics: Decombinator V4 was used to annotate TCR sequences for V gene, J gene and CDR3. Expanded TCRs were defined as changing significantly between any two time points under a Poisson model with p below 0.0001. TCR abundances were normalised to the total number of TCRs sequenced per sample and were expressed as counts per million. MAIT TCRs were defined by TRAV1-2 paired with TRAJ12, TRAJ20 or TRAJ33, and iNKT TCRs by TRAV10 paired with TRAJ18. VDJdb, accessed 1 November 2021, was searched for CMV, EBV and SARS-CoV-2 annotated TCRs, with TCRs annotated for multiple antigens excluded. The public sequencing data were trimmed at Q25 with fastp and processed into clonotypes with MiXCR by TCRdb, which kept only in-frame beta chains. For every CDR3 protein sequence, its rows merge into one entry that carries the most common genes and DNA. TCRdb, not the original authors, processed these V and J calls. The sample table contains some 30,000 distinct CDR3 sequences; only one count was recorded for 4.5% of them. In total, the top ten clones hold about 6.5% of the sample.

The receptor chain draws on TRBV7-9 and TRBJ2-1, with the D assignment possibly TRBD1 or TRBD2, given 7 matching bases for each. Specimen: whole blood. The receptor comes from an adult who was a healthcare worker with PCR-confirmed SARS-CoV-2 infection or an uninfected control (not recorded which). The CDR3 sequence is CASSQGGNNEQFF. The bases are TGTGCCAGCAGCCAGGGGGGGAACAATGAGCAGTTCTTC.